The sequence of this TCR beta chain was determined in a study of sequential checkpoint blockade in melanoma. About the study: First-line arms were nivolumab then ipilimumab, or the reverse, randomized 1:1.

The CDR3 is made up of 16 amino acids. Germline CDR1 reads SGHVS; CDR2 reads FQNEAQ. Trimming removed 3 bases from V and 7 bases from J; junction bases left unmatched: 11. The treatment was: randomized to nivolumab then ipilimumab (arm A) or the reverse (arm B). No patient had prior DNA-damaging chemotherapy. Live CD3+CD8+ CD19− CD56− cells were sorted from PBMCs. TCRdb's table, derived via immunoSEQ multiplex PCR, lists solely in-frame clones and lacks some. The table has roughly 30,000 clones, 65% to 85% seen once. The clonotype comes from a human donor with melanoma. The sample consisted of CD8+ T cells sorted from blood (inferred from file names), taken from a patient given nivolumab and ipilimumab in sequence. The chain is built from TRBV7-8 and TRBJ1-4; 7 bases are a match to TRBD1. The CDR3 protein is CASSLSGGVGSEKLFF. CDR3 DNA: TGTGCCAGCAGCTTGTCAGGGGGAGTGGGGAGTGAAAAACTGTTTTTT.